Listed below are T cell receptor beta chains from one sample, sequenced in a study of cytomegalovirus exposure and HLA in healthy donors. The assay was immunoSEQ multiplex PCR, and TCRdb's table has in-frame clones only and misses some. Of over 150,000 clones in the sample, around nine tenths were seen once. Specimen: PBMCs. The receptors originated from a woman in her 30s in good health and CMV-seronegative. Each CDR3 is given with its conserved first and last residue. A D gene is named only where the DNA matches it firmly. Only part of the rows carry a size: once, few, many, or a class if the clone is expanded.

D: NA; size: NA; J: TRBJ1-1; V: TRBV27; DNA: TGTGCCAGCAGGCTAGAGGCCTTGAACACTGAAGCTTTCTTT; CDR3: CASRLEALNTEAFF
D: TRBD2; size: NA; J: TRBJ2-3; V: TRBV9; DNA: TGTGCCAGCAGCAGCTCGGCTAGCGGGGGGTCAACAAACACAGATACGCAGTATTTT; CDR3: CASSSSASGGSTNTDTQYF
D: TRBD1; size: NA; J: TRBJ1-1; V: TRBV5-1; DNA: TGCGCCAGCAGCCCCGGGACAGGGGTTAGGTTGAACACTGAAGCTTTCTTT; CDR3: CASSPGTGVRLNTEAFF
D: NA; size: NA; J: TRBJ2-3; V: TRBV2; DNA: TGTGCCAGCAGCGGTTTGAGGGGCACAGATACGCAGTATTTT; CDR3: CASSGLRGTDTQYF
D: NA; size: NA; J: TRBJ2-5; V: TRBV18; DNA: TGTGCCAGCTCAATTACTAGTAGCCAAGAGACCCAGTACTTC; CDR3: CASSITSSQETQYF
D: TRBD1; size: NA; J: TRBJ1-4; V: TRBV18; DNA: TGTGCCAGCTCACCCCCCGACAGGGGCCCCTCGGGGGAACTGTTTTTT; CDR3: CASSPPDRGPSGELFF
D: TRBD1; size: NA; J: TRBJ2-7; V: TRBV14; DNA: TGTGCCAGCAGCCGCCGGGACAGGGTAGACGAGCAGTACTTC; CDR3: CASSRRDRVDEQYF
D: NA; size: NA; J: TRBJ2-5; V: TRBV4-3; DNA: TGCGCCAGCAGCCAAAGGAAGGGGGGGGCCGGGGAGACCCAGTACTTC; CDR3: CASSQRKGGAGETQYF
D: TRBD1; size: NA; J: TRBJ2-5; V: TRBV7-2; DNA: TGTGCCAGCAGCTTATTAACCCCGGACAGGCTTCAGGAGACCCAGTACTTC; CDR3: CASSLLTPDRLQETQYF
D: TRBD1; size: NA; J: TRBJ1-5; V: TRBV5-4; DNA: TGTGCCAGCAGCTTGTGGACAGGGCATAGCAATCAGCCCCAGCATTTT; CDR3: CASSLWTGHSNQPQHF
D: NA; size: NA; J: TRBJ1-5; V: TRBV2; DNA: TGTGCCAGCAGTGTTCGTCGGGGGGATGGTCAGCCCCAGCATTTT; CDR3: CASSVRRGDGQPQHF
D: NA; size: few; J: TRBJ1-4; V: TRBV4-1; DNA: TGCGCCAGCAGTCTAGTACCAGGGAATGAAAAACTGTTTTTT; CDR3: CASSLVPGNEKLFF
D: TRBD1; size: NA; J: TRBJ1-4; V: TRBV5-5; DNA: TGTGCCAGCAGCTTGAATGACAGGGGGAGTGAAAAACTGTTTTTT; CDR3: CASSLNDRGSEKLFF
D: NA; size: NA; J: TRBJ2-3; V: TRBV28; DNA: TGTGCCAGCAGGCCTACAGGGACCACAGATACGCAGTATTTT; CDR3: CASRPTGTTDTQYF
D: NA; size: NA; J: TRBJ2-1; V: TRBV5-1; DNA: TGCGCCAGCAGCCCAGGACAATACAATGAGCAGTTCTTC; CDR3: CASSPGQYNEQFF
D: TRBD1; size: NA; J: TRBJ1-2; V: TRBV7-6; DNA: TGTGCCAGCAGCTCCATACAGGGGGGAGATGGCTACACCTTC; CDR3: CASSSIQGGDGYTF
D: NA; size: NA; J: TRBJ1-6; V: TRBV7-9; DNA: TGTCCCAGCAGCCAAATCGGGACAAGTTATTCACCCCTCCACTTT; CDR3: CPSSQIGTSYSPLHF
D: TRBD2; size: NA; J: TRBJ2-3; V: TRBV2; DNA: TGTGCCAGCAGAGTAAGCGGGGGGGCTACAGATACGCAGTATTTT; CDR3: CASRVSGGATDTQYF
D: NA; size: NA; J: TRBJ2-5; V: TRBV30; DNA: TGTGCCTGGAGTGTAGGGGGCGGGGGGAAGGAGACCCAGTACTTC; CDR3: CAWSVGGGGKETQYF
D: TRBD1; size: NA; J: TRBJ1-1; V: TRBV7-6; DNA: TGTGCCAGCAGCCTAGAGACAGGGGGCAAAGCTTTCTTT; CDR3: CASSLETGGKAFF
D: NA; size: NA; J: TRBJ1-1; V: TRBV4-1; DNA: TGCGCCAGCAGGAGTATGAACACTGAAGCTTTCTTT; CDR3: CASRSMNTEAFF
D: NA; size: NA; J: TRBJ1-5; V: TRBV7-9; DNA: TGTGCCAGCAGCTTAGCGTCAGGTCCGGCTCAGCCCCAGCATTTT; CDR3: CASSLASGPAQPQHF
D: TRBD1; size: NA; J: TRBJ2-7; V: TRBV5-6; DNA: TGTGCCAGCAGGAGCGGACAGGGGCCTTCCTACGAGCAGTACTTC; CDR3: CASRSGQGPSYEQYF
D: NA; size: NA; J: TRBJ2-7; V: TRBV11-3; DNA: TGTGCCAGCAGCCCCGACACCTACGAGCAGTACTTC; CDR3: CASSPDTYEQYF
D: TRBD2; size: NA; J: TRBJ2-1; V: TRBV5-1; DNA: TGCGCCAGCAGCTCTGGACTAGCGGGAGGGGGGAATAATGAGCAGTTCTTC; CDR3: CASSSGLAGGGNNEQFF
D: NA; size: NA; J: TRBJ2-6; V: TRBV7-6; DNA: TGTGCCAGCAGCCCAACAAGGGCGGGCTCTGGGGCCAACGTCCTGACTTTC; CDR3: CASSPTRAGSGANVLTF
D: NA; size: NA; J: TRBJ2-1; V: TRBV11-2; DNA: TGTGCCAGCAGCCTGCGACTAGACAATGAGCAGTTCTTC; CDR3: CASSLRLDNEQFF
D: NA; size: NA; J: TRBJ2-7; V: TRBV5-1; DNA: TGCGTCAGCAGCCACGGACTCATCGACGAGCAGTACTTC; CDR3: CVSSHGLIDEQYF
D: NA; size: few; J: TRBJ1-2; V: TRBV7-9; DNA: TGTGCCAGCAGCTTAGGGACAGACTATGGCTACACCTTC; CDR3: CASSLGTDYGYTF
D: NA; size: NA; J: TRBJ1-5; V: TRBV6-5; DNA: TGTGCCAGCAGCCCAGACAGGCCCCCTAATCAGCCCCAGCATTTT; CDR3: CASSPDRPPNQPQHF
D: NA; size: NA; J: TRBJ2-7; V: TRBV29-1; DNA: TGCAGCGCCAAAAGGGGGAGTGGAGAGTACGAGCAGTACTTC; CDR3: CSAKRGSGEYEQYF
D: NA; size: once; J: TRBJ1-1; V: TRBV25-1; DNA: TGTGCCACCGCCCGAGGAAGTAGCACTGAAGCTTTCTTT; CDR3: CATARGSSTEAFF
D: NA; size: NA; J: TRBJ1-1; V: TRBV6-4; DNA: TGTGCCAGCAGTCAAGACACCGTGAACACTGAAGCTTTCTTT; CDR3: CASSQDTVNTEAFF